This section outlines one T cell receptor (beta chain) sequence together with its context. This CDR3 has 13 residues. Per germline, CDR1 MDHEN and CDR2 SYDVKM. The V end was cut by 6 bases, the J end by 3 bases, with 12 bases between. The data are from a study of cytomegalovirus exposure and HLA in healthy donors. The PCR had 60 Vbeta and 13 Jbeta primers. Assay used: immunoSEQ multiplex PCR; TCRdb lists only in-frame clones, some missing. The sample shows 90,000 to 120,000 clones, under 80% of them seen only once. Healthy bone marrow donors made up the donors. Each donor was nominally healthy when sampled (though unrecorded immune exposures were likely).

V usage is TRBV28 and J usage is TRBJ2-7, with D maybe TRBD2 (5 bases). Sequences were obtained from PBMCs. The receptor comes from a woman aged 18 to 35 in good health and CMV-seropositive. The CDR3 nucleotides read TGTGCCAGCAGGACTACTACAATCTACGAGCAGTACTTC. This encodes CASRTTTIYEQYF.